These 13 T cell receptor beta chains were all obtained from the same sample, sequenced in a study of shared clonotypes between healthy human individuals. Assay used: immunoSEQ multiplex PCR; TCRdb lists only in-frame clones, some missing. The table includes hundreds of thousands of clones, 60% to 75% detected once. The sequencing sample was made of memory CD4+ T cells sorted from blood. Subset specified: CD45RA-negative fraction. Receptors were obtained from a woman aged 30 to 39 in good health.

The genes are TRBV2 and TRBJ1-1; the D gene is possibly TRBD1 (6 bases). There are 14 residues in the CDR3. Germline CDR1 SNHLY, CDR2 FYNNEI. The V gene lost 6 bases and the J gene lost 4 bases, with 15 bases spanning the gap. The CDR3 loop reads CASRRTGRTTEAFF. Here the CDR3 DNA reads TGTGCCAGCAGGCGAACAGGGAGGACCACTGAAGCTTTCTTT.

The DNA for the CDR3 is TGTGCCAGCAGCAGGGGACGTCGCTCCTACGAGCAGTACTTC. Translation: CASSRGRRSYEQYF. V usage is TRBV28 and J usage is TRBJ2-7; possibly TRBD1 for D (6 bases). V was shortened by 6 bases and J by 0 bases, with 12 bases between the two germline ends. Germline assignment: CDR1 MDHEN and CDR2 SYDVKM. The CDR3 contains 14 residues. Based on the CDR3 plus reference TRBV28 and TRBJ2-7, the full variable domain is DVKVTQSSRYLVKRTGEKVFLECVQDMDHENMFWYRQDPGLGLRLIYFSYDVKMKEKGDIPEGYSVSREKKERFSLILESASTNQTSMYLCASSRGRRSYEQYFGPGTRLTVT.

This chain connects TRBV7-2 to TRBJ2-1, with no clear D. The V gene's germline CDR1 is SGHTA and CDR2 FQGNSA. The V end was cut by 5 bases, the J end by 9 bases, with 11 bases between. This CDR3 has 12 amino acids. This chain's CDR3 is CASSPYVGEQFF. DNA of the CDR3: TGTGCCAGCAGCCCGTATGTGGGTGAGCAGTTCTTC.

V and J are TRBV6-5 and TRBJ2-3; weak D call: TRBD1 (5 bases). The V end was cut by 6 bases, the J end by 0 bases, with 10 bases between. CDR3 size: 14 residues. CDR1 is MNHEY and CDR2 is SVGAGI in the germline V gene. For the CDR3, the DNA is TGTGCCAGCAGGATAGACAGTAGCACAGATACGCAGTATTTT. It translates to CASRIDSSTDTQYF.

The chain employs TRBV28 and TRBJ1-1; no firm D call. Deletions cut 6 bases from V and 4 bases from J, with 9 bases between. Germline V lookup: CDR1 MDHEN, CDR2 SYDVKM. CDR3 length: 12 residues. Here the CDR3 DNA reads TGTGCCAGCAGCCTGGACCGCACTGAAGCTTTCTTT. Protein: CASSLDRTEAFF. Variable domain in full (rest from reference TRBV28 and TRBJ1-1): DVKVTQSSRYLVKRTGEKVFLECVQDMDHENMFWYRQDPGLGLRLIYFSYDVKMKEKGDIPEGYSVSREKKERFSLILESASTNQTSMYLCASSLDRTEAFFGQGTRLTVV.

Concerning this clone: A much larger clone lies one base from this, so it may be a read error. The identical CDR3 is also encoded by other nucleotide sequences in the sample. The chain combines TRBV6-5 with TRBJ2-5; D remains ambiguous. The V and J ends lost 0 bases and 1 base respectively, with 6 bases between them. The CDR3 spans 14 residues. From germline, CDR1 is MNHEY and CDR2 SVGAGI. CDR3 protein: CASSYSDLQETQYF. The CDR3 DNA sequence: TGTGCCAGCAGTTACTCGGACCTCCAAGAGACCCAGTACTTC.

CDR3 amino acids: CAWAQGSTNEKLFF. The CDR3 DNA is TGTGCCTGGGCACAGGGGTCAACTAATGAAAAACTGTTTTTT. The rearrangement uses TRBV30 and TRBJ1-4; 7 bases line up with TRBD1. V lost 5 bases to trimming and J lost 0 bases; unmatched junction nucleotides: 3. CDR3 length: 14 residues. Germline lookup yields CDR1 GTSNPN and CDR2 SVGIG (reference sequence). Together with reference TRBV30 and TRBJ1-4, the CDR3 gives the full variable domain: SQTIHQWPATLVQPVGSPLSLECTVEGTSNPNLYWYRQAAGRGLQLLFYSVGIGQISSEVPQNLSASRPQDRQFILSSKKLLLSDSGFYLCAWAQGSTNEKLFFGSGTQLSVL.

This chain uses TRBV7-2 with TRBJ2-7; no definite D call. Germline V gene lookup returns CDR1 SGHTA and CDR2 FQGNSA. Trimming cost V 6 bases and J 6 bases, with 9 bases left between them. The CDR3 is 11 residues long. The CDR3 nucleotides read TGTGCCAGCAGTTTGCATCGCGAGCAGTACTTC. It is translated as CASSLHREQYF. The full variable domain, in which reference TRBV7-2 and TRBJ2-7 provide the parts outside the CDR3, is GAGVSQSPSNKVTEKGKDVELRCDPISGHTALYWYRQSLGQGLEFLIYFQGNSAPDKSGLPSDRFSAERTGGSVSTLTIQRTQQEDSAVYLCASSLHREQYFGPGTRLTVT.

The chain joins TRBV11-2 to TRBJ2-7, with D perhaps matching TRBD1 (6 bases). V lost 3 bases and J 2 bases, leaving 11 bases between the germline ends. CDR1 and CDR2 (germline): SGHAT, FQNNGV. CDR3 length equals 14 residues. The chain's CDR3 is CASSFEGQTYEQYF. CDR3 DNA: TGTGCCAGCAGCTTTGAAGGACAGACCTACGAGCAGTACTTC.

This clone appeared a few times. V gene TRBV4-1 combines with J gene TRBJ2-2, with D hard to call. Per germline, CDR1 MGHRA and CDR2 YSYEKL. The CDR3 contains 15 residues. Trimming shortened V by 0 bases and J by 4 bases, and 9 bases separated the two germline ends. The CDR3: CASSQDQTITGELFF. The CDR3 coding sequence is TGCGCCAGCAGCCAAGATCAGACAATCACCGGGGAGCTGTTTTTT.

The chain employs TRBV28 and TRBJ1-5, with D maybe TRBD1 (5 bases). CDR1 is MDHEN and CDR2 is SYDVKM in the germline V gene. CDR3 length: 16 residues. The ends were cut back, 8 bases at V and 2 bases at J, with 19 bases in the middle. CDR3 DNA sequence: TGTGCCAGCGTCGGGGGGAAGGCAGGCCGCAATCAGCCCCAGCATTTT. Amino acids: CASVGGKAGRNQPQHF.

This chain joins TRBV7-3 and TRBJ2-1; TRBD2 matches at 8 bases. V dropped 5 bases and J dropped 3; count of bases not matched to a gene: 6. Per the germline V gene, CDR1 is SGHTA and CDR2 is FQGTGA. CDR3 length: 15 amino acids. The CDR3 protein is CASSPSSGLYNEQFF. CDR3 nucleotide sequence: TGTGCCAGCAGCCCTTCTAGCGGGCTCTACAATGAGCAGTTCTTC.

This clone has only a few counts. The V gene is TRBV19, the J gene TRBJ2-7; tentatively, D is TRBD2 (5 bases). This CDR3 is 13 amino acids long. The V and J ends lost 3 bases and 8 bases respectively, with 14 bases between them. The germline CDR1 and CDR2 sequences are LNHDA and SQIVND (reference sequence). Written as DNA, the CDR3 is TGTGCCAGTAGTATGATACGGGGTCTACAGCAGTACTTC. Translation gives CASSMIRGLQQYF.